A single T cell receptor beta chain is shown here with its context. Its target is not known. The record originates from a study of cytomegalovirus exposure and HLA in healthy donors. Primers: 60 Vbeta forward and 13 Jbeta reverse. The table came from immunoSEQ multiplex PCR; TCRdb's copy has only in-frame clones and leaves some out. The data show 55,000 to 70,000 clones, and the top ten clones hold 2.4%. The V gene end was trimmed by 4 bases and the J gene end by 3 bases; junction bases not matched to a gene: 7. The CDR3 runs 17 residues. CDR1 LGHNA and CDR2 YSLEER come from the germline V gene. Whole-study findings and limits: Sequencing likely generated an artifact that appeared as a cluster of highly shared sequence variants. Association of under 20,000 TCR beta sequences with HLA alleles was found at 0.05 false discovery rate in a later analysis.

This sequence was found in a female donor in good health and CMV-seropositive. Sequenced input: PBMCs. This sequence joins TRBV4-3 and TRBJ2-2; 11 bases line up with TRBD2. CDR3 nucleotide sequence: TGCGCCAGCAGCCCCATTAGCGGGGGGGCCGACACCGGGGAGCTGTTTTTT. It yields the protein CASSPISGGADTGELFF.